The 23 T cell receptor beta chains below come from one sample, sequenced in a study of CD8 T cells in Susac syndrome. Reverse transcription of roughly 0.5 to 1 ug RNA used random hexamers. TCRdb analysed the immunoSEQ multiplex PCR reads with MiXCR anew, one entry per CDR3 protein. Of some 120,000 distinct CDR3 sequences listed, over 85% were seen once; the top ten hold around 0.078%. Input material: CD4+ T cells from PBMCs. These TCRs come from a human donor in good health.

The chain combines TRBV20-1 with TRBJ2-3; tentative D call: TRBD1 (5 bases). V lost 6 bases and J lost 2, with 12 bases in between. The CDR3 runs to 13 residues. Germline V CDR1 and CDR2: DFQATT, SNEGSKA (reference sequence). The CDR3 bases are TGCAGTGCGCCTCAGGGTACCACAGATACGCAGTATTTT. Translating it yields CSAPQGTTDTQYF.

The chain is built from TRBV29-1 and TRBJ2-5; D gene uncertain. Trimming removed 0 bases at V and 1 base at J, with 15 bases between. CDR1 is SQVTM, CDR2 ANQGSEA, per germline. This CDR3 has 16 amino acids. The CDR3 DNA reads as TGCAGCGTTGAAGACCTGAGACCCCAGCCCCAAGAGACCCAGTACTTC. It yields the protein CSVEDLRPQPQETQYF. Variable domain in full (rest from reference TRBV29-1 and TRBJ2-5): SAVISQKPSRDICQRGTSLTIQCQVDSQVTMMFWYRQQPGQSLTLIATANQGSEATYESGFVIDKFPISRPNLTFSTLTVSNMSPEDSSIYLCSVEDLRPQPQETQYFGPGTRLLVL.

The V and J genes are TRBV29-1 and TRBJ1-1; D ambiguous. Per the germline V gene, CDR1 is SQVTM and CDR2 is ANQGSEA. CDR3 length equals 11 residues. V lost 6 bases to trimming and J lost 3 bases, with 8 bases between them. The CDR3 region is CSVRFDTEAFF. DNA of the CDR3: TGCAGCGTGCGGTTTGACACTGAAGCTTTCTTT.

This clonotype appeared once. The chain recombines TRBV3-1 with TRBJ1-1; possibly TRBD1 for D (6 bases). The CDR3 totals 14 residues. The germline V and J ends were trimmed by 8 bases and 2 bases, with 15 bases remaining between them. Germline V gene data show CDR1 as LGHDT and CDR2 as YNNKEL (reference sequence). The chain's CDR3 is CASHRDGANTEAFF. The CDR3 region has the DNA TGTGCCAGCCACAGGGATGGGGCAAACACTGAAGCTTTCTTT.

This sequence joins TRBV4-1 and TRBJ2-1; TRBD1 aligns across 8 bases. The CDR3 is 15 residues long. CDR1 is MGHRA and CDR2 is YSYEKL in the germline V gene. Trimming at V came to 5 bases and at J to 6 bases, leaving 9 bases not matched to a gene. CDR3 region: CASSTRTGYVNEQFF. The CDR3 DNA reads TGCGCCAGCAGCACCCGGACAGGGTACGTCAATGAGCAGTTCTTC.

This chain links TRBV6-1 with TRBJ2-2, with TRBD2 as a possible D gene (6 bases). The CDR3 consists of 13 residues. Germline V lookup: CDR1 MNHNS, CDR2 SASEGT. V was clipped by 7 bases and J by 3 bases, with 9 bases between them. The CDR3 coding sequence is TGTGCCAGCACCCGCGGGGACACCGGGGAGCTGTTTTTT. Translating it yields CASTRGDTGELFF.

V is TRBV5-1 and J is TRBJ2-5, with a weak D call TRBD2 (6 bases). The V end was cut by 0 bases, the J end by 2 bases, with 8 bases between. Germline values: CDR1 SGHRS, CDR2 YFSETQ. The CDR3 runs to 14 residues. As DNA, the CDR3 is TGCGCCAGCAGCTTGGGGGCGGGACAAGAGACCCAGTACTTC. Translated: CASSLGAGQETQYF.

The chain has TRBV6-2 or TRBV6-3 and TRBJ2-2, with a weak D call TRBD2 (7 bases). CDR1 and CDR2 from the germline V gene are MNHEY and SVGEGT. V shed 11 bases and J shed 1 base, with 20 bases lying between them. The CDR3 consists of 16 residues. CDR3 protein: CASRTGGSRNTGELFF. CDR3 sequence (DNA): TGTGCCTCCCGCACGGGGGGCAGCAGGAACACCGGGGAGCTGTTTTTT.

The chain links TRBV4-3 to TRBJ1-2; D is unresolved. CDR1 and CDR2 (germline): LGHNA, YSLEER. This CDR3 is built from 15 residues. V dropped 0 bases and J dropped 4 bases, with 12 bases sitting between them. The CDR3 sequence is CASSQDKARFYGYTF. CDR3 DNA sequence: TGCGCCAGCAGCCAAGATAAGGCCCGCTTCTATGGCTACACCTTC.

This clonotype was seen a single time. The chain has TRBV6-2 or TRBV6-3 and TRBJ1-5; no reliable D call. The germline V and J ends were trimmed by 2 bases and 11 bases, with 10 bases remaining between them. Germline lookup yields CDR1 MNHEY and CDR2 SVGEGT. The CDR3 is 12 amino acids. Written as DNA, the CDR3 is TGTGCCAGCAGTTACCGTGGGAGGTCCCAGCATTTT. Translation gives CASSYRGRSQHF.

This chain links TRBV29-1 with TRBJ1-1, with unresolved D. The length of the CDR3 is 11 residues. V was cut by 7 bases and J by 5 bases, with 11 bases left in between. In germline, CDR1 is SQVTM, CDR2 ANQGSEA. Here the CDR3 reads CSAGIETEAFF. In DNA, the CDR3 is TGCAGCGCCGGAATTGAAACTGAAGCTTTCTTT.

The CDR3 here is CASTDRGPTDTQYF. CDR3 nucleotides: TGCGCCAGTACAGACAGGGGGCCCACAGATACGCAGTATTTT. This rearrangement joins TRBV5-1 to TRBJ2-3, with 10 bases identical to TRBD1. The J segment lost 2 bases and the V segment lost 8 bases, leaving 5 bases of the junction unmatched. Germline-derived CDR1 and CDR2 are SGHRS and YFSETQ. CDR3 length: 14 residues.

The V and J genes are TRBV5-1 and TRBJ2-1; D may match TRBD1 or TRBD2 (7 bases each). Germline V CDR1 and CDR2: SGHRS, YFSETQ. Trimming left V 0 bases short and J 5 bases short, with 15 bases between. The length of the CDR3 is 16 residues. The CDR3, as DNA: TGCGCCAGCAGCTTGGATCCAGCGGGACAGAACAATGAGCAGTTCTTC. Translation gives CASSLDPAGQNNEQFF.

The chain is built from TRBV18 and TRBJ1-5; D ambiguous. The CDR3 consists of 12 residues. Trimming stripped 2 bases from V and 5 bases from J, with 4 bases between. Germline V CDR1 and CDR2: KGHSH, LQKENI. The CDR3, as DNA: TGTGCCAGCTCACCAAGGGATCAGCCCCAGCATTTT. Translated: CASSPRDQPQHF.

J is TRBJ2-3 and V is TRBV2, with D possibly being TRBD1 (5 bases). The CDR3 is 14 residues long. The germline V and J ends were trimmed by 7 bases and 4 bases, with 15 bases remaining between them. Germline lookup yields CDR1 SNHLY and CDR2 FYNNEI. CDR3 sequence: CASKQAESADTQYF. In DNA, the CDR3 is TGTGCCAGCAAACAGGCCGAATCTGCAGATACGCAGTATTTT.

The CDR3 sequence is CAWSGTYEQYF. CDR3 DNA sequence: TGTGCCTGGAGTGGGACCTACGAGCAGTACTTC. The V gene is TRBV30, the J gene TRBJ2-7; D is unresolved. With 1 base removed from V and 2 bases from J, the gap between germline ends came to 3 bases. CDR3 size: 11 residues. The germline CDR1 and CDR2 sequences are GTSNPN and SVGIG (reference sequence).

J is TRBJ2-1 and V is TRBV5-1, with a weak D call TRBD2 (6 bases). CDR1 and CDR2 (germline): SGHRS, YFSETQ. Trimming pared 1 base from V and 6 bases from J, leaving 11 bases between. The CDR3 is made up of 14 amino acids. CDR3 bases: TGCGCCAGCAGCTTGAGAGACGGGGGCAATGAGCAGTTCTTC. Amino acid sequence: CASSLRDGGNEQFF.

The V gene is TRBV30, the J gene TRBJ1-3, with D possibly being TRBD1 (5 bases). The CDR3 runs to 15 residues. The germline V gene has CDR1 GTSNPN and CDR2 SVGIG (reference sequence). Trimming took 2 bases from V and 4 from J, leaving 15 bases between them. The CDR3 region has the DNA TGTGCCTGGAGTTACTCAGGGACGCCCGGAAACACCATATATTTT. The encoded protein is CAWSYSGTPGNTIYF.

The gene calls are TRBV20-1 and TRBJ2-1, with a tentative D call TRBD1 (5 bases). CDR3 size: 16 residues. Germline CDR1 reads DFQATT; CDR2 reads SNEGSKA (reference sequence). Trimming shortened V by 0 bases and J by 2 bases, and 14 bases separated the two germline ends. CDR3 sequence reads: CSAREVFQGTYNEQFF. In DNA, the CDR3 is TGCAGTGCTAGAGAGGTCTTTCAGGGCACCTACAATGAGCAGTTCTTC.

The rearrangement links TRBV28 to TRBJ1-3; D is perhaps TRBD1 (6 bases). Trimming shortened V by 5 bases and J by 0 bases, and 11 bases separated the two germline ends. Germline-derived CDR1 and CDR2 are MDHEN and SYDVKM. This CDR3 has 15 amino acids. CDR3 sequence reads: CASSPGDNSGNTIYF. CDR3 in DNA: TGTGCCAGCAGTCCTGGGGACAACTCTGGAAACACCATATATTTT.

This clonotype was observed once. The gene calls are TRBV29-1 and TRBJ2-3; the D is unclear. Germline V gives CDR1 SQVTM, CDR2 ANQGSEA. The length of the CDR3 is 13 residues. The V gene lost 4 bases and the J gene lost 0 bases, with 8 bases spanning the gap. CDR3 DNA: TGCAGCGTTGTTACTCCTAGCACAGATACGCAGTATTTT. This translates into CSVVTPSTDTQYF.

This chain links TRBV11-2 with TRBJ2-5; D remains ambiguous. The CDR3 runs 15 residues. Per germline, CDR1 SGHAT and CDR2 FQNNGV. With 5 bases removed from V and 4 bases from J, the gap between germline ends came to 17 bases. Written as DNA, the CDR3 is TGTGCCAGCAGCAGCGACGGACCACCGGTAGAGACCCAGTACTTC. It codes for CASSSDGPPVETQYF.

This clonotype was picked up one time. V is TRBV6-5 and J is TRBJ1-1, with a tentative D call TRBD1 (5 bases). The V gene lost 10 bases and the J gene lost 1 base, with 13 bases spanning the gap. CDR1 and CDR2 from the germline V gene are MNHEY and SVGAGI. The CDR3 runs to 13 residues. This CDR3 reads CATRVLGNTEAFF. CDR3 nucleotide sequence: TGTGCCACCAGGGTGTTAGGGAACACTGAAGCTTTCTTT.